This T cell receptor beta chain emerged from a study of shared clonotypes between healthy human individuals. Assay used: immunoSEQ multiplex PCR; TCRdb lists only in-frame clones, some missing. The repertoire holds 2 million to 2.5 million clones, with 85% to 95% as singletons. Naive CD8 isolation took CD45RO-negative cells positively selected for CCR7 and excluded terminally differentiated effector memory CD45RA+ cells. Trimming shortened V by 4 bases and J by 6 bases, and 18 bases separated the two germline ends. Germline V CDR1 and CDR2: SQVTM, ANQGSEA. CDR3 length: 14 residues. As for this clone: Its specificity is unknown.

Study results and limitations: Against clonotypes common to all four donors, non-shared ones had lower generation probabilities. With few donors, the genetic and exposure-history diversity represented was limited.

Sequenced: naive CD8+ T cells sorted from blood. The V call is TRBV29-1, the J call TRBJ1-1, with no clear D. This clonotype was sampled from a man between 18 and 35 years old in good health. Here the CDR3 reads CSVVEGRLFSEAFF. CDR3 DNA: TGCAGCGTTGTAGAGGGAAGGTTATTTTCTGAAGCTTTCTTT.